The 26 T cell receptor beta chains listed next were all sequenced from one sample in a study of graft-versus-host responses after intestinal transplantation. Their recognized antigens are unknown. Measured with immunoSEQ multiplex PCR; TCRdb has only the in-frame clones, and not every one. The sample has over 100,000 clones, approximately 92% seen once. The material was unstimulated CD4+ T cells sorted from spleen or lymph node cells, obtained before intestinal transplant. The receptors shown here come from a human donor who received an intestinal transplant.

This chain joins TRBV6-1 and TRBJ1-2; 8 nucleotides align to TRBD1. The V segment lost 2 bases and the J segment 6 bases; nucleotides outside the gene matches: 5. The CDR3 has 14 residues. Germline assignment: CDR1 MNHNS and CDR2 SASEGT. The CDR3 region has the DNA TGTGCCAGCAGTGAACCGGGACAGGCGGATGGCTACACCTTC. It encodes CASSEPGQADGYTF.

The chain joins TRBV4-1 to TRBJ2-1, with 11 bases aligning to TRBD2. There are 18 residues in the CDR3. The ends lost 0 bases at V and 9 bases at J; junction bases unmatched: 13. Germline V gene sequence: CDR1 MGHRA, CDR2 YSYEKL. CDR3 sequence: CASSQDQIAGGPGGEQFF. CDR3 DNA sequence: TGCGCCAGCAGCCAAGACCAGATAGCGGGAGGGCCTGGGGGTGAGCAGTTCTTC.

This clone was detected only once. The chain has TRBV27 and TRBJ2-7; D not resolved. The length of the CDR3 is 13 residues. The V gene lost 5 bases and the J gene lost 1 base, with 9 bases spanning the gap. Germline-derived CDR1 and CDR2 are MNHEY and SMNVEV (reference sequence). The CDR3 region has the DNA TGTGCCAGCAGTGCGAGGCAGTCCTACGAGCAGTACTTC. It is translated as CASSARQSYEQYF.

V and J are TRBV30 and TRBJ2-7, with D unresolved. This CDR3 region has 12 residues. In germline, CDR1 is GTSNPN, CDR2 SVGIG (reference sequence). V was clipped by 4 bases and J by 3 bases, with 10 bases between them. CDR3 amino acids: CAWNLGNYEQYF. Written as DNA, the CDR3 is TGTGCCTGGAATCTAGGTAACTACGAGCAGTACTTC.

This sequence joins TRBV10-3 and TRBJ2-7; 8 nucleotides align to TRBD2. CDR1 and CDR2 from the germline V gene are ENHRY and SYGVKD. The CDR3 is made up of 14 amino acids. The trim removed 3 bases at V and 7 bases at J, leaving 8 bases unmatched. The CDR3 is CAISDIAGSGEQYF. The CDR3 DNA reads as TGTGCCATCAGTGACATAGCGGGATCTGGGGAGCAGTACTTC.

The chain is built from TRBV10-2 and TRBJ2-5, with D perhaps TRBD2 (6 bases). The germline gives CDR1 WSHSY, CDR2 SAAADI. The CDR3 has 15 amino acids. Trimming pared 3 bases from V and 1 base from J, leaving 12 bases between. In DNA, the CDR3 is TGCGCCAGCAGTGAACTGGCGGGGCTCCAAGAGACCCAGTACTTC. Encoded protein: CASSELAGLQETQYF.

As DNA, the CDR3 is TGTGCCAGCAGTTTACGTGAGGGAGTGAGGTACGAGCAGTACTTC. Translation gives CASSLREGVRYEQYF. The chain joins TRBV27 to TRBJ2-7; TRBD2 might be the D (5 bases). The V gene lost 2 bases and the J gene lost 4 bases, with 15 bases spanning the gap. The CDR3 loop spans 15 amino acids. The germline V gene has CDR1 MNHEY and CDR2 SMNVEV (reference sequence).

The chain is built from TRBV5-4 and TRBJ2-1; TRBD2 is a possible D gene (6 bases). The V gene's germline CDR1 is SGHNT and CDR2 YYREEE (reference sequence). The V end was cut by 4 bases, the J end by 7 bases, with 15 bases between. CDR3 length: 14 amino acids. In nucleotides, the CDR3 is TGTGCCAGCAGCGGGGACCGGGACTTAAATGAGCAGTTCTTC. It yields the protein CASSGDRDLNEQFF. Using reference TRBV5-4 and TRBJ2-1 for the parts outside the CDR3, the full variable domain is ETGVTQSPTHLIKTRGQQVTLRCSSQSGHNTVSWYQQALGQGPQFIFQYYREEENGRGNFPPRFSGLQFPNYSSELNVNALELDDSALYLCASSGDRDLNEQFFGPGTRLTVL.

This chain uses TRBV2 with TRBJ2-1, with a weak D call TRBD2 (5 bases). V lost 2 bases and J lost 6, with 14 bases in between. The V gene's germline CDR1 is SNHLY and CDR2 FYNNEI. The CDR3 runs 15 residues. CDR3 protein: CASSERGAVFNEQFF. The CDR3 DNA follows: TGTGCCAGCAGTGAACGGGGAGCGGTTTTCAATGAGCAGTTCTTC.

V and J are TRBV10-3 and TRBJ1-5; D call uncertain. The CDR3 runs to 12 residues. V was shortened by 6 bases and J by 5 bases, with 8 bases between the two germline ends. The germline V gene has CDR1 ENHRY and CDR2 SYGVKD. This CDR3 reads CAIRAADQPQHF. The CDR3 DNA sequence: TGTGCCATCAGGGCAGCCGATCAGCCCCAGCATTTT.

This chain uses TRBV11-2 with TRBJ2-5; 10 positions agree with TRBD1. From germline, CDR1 is SGHAT and CDR2 FQNNGV. This CDR3 spans 17 amino acids. V gave up 4 bases and J gave up 2 bases; unmatched junction bases: 10. The CDR3 loop reads CASSYPRDRGWQETQYF. The CDR3 nucleotides are TGTGCCAGCAGCTACCCCCGGGACAGGGGTTGGCAAGAGACCCAGTACTTC.

This clone has only one observation. V and J are TRBV19 and TRBJ1-5, with D possibly TRBD1 on 5 matching bases. V lost 4 bases to trimming and J lost 0 bases, with 19 bases between them. The CDR3 sequence is 18 residues long. In germline, CDR1 is LNHDA, CDR2 SQIVND (reference sequence). CDR3 protein: CASSTTAGLYHSNQPQHF. DNA of the CDR3: TGTGCCAGTAGTACTACGGCAGGGCTCTACCATAGCAATCAGCCCCAGCATTTT.

V is TRBV5-1 and J is TRBJ2-4; no definite D call. The CDR3 has 17 amino acids. Germline lookup yields CDR1 SGHRS and CDR2 YFSETQ. Deletions cut 0 bases from V and 8 bases from J, with 21 bases between. DNA of the CDR3: TGCGCCAGCAGCTTGGGTCCCCGGCTAGTCGAGCTCGACATTCAGTACTTC. Encoded protein: CASSLGPRLVELDIQYF.

The rearrangement links TRBV5-1 to TRBJ2-7; 8 bases map to TRBD2. The V and J ends lost 4 bases and 1 base, in that order; junction bases with no gene match: 16. Germline V gene sequence: CDR1 SGHRS, CDR2 YFSETQ. The CDR3 totals 18 residues. The CDR3 region is CASSLRVGREAFSYEQYF. In DNA, the CDR3 is TGCGCCAGCAGCCTCCGGGTTGGGCGGGAGGCCTTTTCCTACGAGCAGTACTTC.

This sequence joins TRBV11-2 and TRBJ2-7, with 12 positions matching TRBD2. Looked up from germline, CDR1 is SGHAT and CDR2 is FQNNGV. The CDR3 consists of 15 residues. After removal of 4 bases from V and 5 bases from J, the junction contained 6 bases not matched to a gene. CDR3 coding DNA: TGTGCCAGCAGCTCCGTTACTAGCGGGAGGAACGAGCAGTACTTC. This translates into CASSSVTSGRNEQYF.

V usage is TRBV6-4 and J usage is TRBJ1-4; 7 bases agree with TRBD1. V shed 5 bases, J shed 7 bases, and the junction held 13 bases outside the gene matches. The CDR3 is 16 residues long. CDR1 MRHNA and CDR2 SNTAGT come from the germline V gene. CDR3 in amino acids: CASSQCGGDSLEKLFF. The CDR3 region has the DNA TGTGCCAGCAGTCAATGTGGGGGGGACAGTCTTGAAAAACTGTTTTTT.

This chain connects TRBV18 to TRBJ2-2; D uncertain. The CDR3 is 16 amino acids. Germline CDR1 is KGHSH and CDR2 is LQKENI. V shed 1 base and J shed 4 bases, with 13 bases lying between them. The CDR3 reads CASSPRIEIVTGELFF. CDR3 sequence (DNA): TGTGCCAGCTCACCACGGATAGAGATTGTCACCGGGGAGCTGTTTTTT.

The chain joins TRBV6-1 to TRBJ1-2; the D is unclear. CDR1 is MNHNS and CDR2 is SASEGT in the germline V gene. V lost 5 bases to trimming and J lost 7 bases, with 14 bases between them. The CDR3 spans 13 residues. The CDR3 DNA follows: TGTGCCAGCAGTTCGCCAGCCTGGGGTGGCTACACCTTC. Translation gives CASSSPAWGGYTF.

The chain employs TRBV5-1 and TRBJ2-1; TRBD2 might be the D (6 bases). V dropped 0 bases and J dropped 0 bases, with 10 bases sitting between them. Per the germline V gene, CDR1 is SGHRS and CDR2 is YFSETQ. This CDR3 comprises 16 residues. This chain's CDR3 is CASSLALASSYNEQFF. The CDR3 DNA is TGCGCCAGCAGCTTGGCTCTAGCGTCCTCCTACAATGAGCAGTTCTTC.

This chain links TRBV5-1 with TRBJ2-5, with D possibly matching TRBD2 (6 bases). This CDR3 has 16 residues. Trimming stripped 1 base from V and 4 bases from J, with 17 bases between. CDR1 SGHRS and CDR2 YFSETQ come from the germline V gene. Here the CDR3 reads CASSLSGGNGGETQYF. CDR3 coding DNA: TGCGCCAGCAGCTTGTCGGGCGGGAACGGGGGAGAGACCCAGTACTTC.

This clone was seen a single time. The chain uses TRBV18 and TRBJ2-4; D might be TRBD2 (7 bases). Trimming stripped 3 bases from V and 0 bases from J, with 9 bases between. The CDR3 covers 15 residues. Germline lookup yields CDR1 KGHSH and CDR2 LQKENI. The CDR3 sequence is CASSPGGQAKNIQYF. The CDR3 DNA is TGTGCCAGCTCACCCGGGGGGCAAGCCAAAAACATTCAGTACTTC.

The rearrangement links TRBV11-3 to TRBJ2-6, with D perhaps TRBD2 (6 bases). The V end lost 2 bases, the J end lost 4 bases, and 9 bases lay between the germline ends. CDR1 is SGHNT, CDR2 YENEEA, per germline. The CDR3 is 15 residues long. The CDR3 DNA is TGTGCCAGCAGCTTACGCGGGAACGGGGCCAACGTCCTGACTTTC. Translation gives CASSLRGNGANVLTF.

The chain's CDR3 is CASSLFFREGTDTQYF. DNA of the CDR3: TGCGCCAGCAGCCTCTTCTTCCGGGAGGGCACAGATACGCAGTATTTT. The V call is TRBV5-1, the J call TRBJ2-3, with 7 bases lining up with TRBD2. The V gene end was trimmed by 4 bases and the J gene end by 1 base; junction bases not matched to a gene: 9. Germline V CDR1 and CDR2: SGHRS, YFSETQ. There are 16 residues in the CDR3.

The rearrangement uses TRBV6-1 and TRBJ1-2; D uncertain. The CDR3 extends over 14 amino acids. Germline assignment: CDR1 MNHNS and CDR2 SASEGT. Trimming pared 0 bases from V and 8 bases from J, leaving 13 bases between. This chain's CDR3 is CASSEALVSRGYTF. The CDR3 DNA follows: TGTGCCAGCAGTGAAGCGCTCGTGAGTCGCGGCTACACCTTC.

In regard to this clone: Other nucleotide sequences from this sample produce the same CDR3. The chain carries TRBV9 and TRBJ2-5; 8 bases are shared with TRBD2. The length of the CDR3 is 15 residues. With 0 bases clipped from V and 3 bases from J, the junction kept 4 bases outside the gene matches. Per germline, CDR1 SGDLS and CDR2 YYNGEE. CDR3 sequence reads: CASSVGLAGEETQYF. In DNA form, the CDR3 reads TGTGCCAGCAGCGTAGGGCTAGCGGGCGAAGAGACCCAGTACTTC. The full variable domain, its missing parts supplied by reference TRBV9 and TRBJ2-5, is DSGVTQTPKHLITATGQRVTLRCSPRSGDLSVYWYQQSLDQGLQFLIQYYNGEERAKGNILERFSAQQFPDLHSELNLSSLELGDSALYFCASSVGLAGEETQYFGPGTRLLVL.

J is TRBJ1-2 and V is TRBV19; 7 nucleotides match TRBD1. Looked up from germline, CDR1 is LNHDA and CDR2 is SQIVND (reference sequence). The V and J ends lost 8 bases and 6 bases, in that order; junction bases with no gene match: 12. CDR3 size: 14 residues. In DNA, the CDR3 is TGTGCCAGTCGGCAACGCAGGGGGGAGAATGGCTACACCTTC. Its protein is CASRQRRGENGYTF.